This T cell receptor (beta chain) was retrieved from a study of T cells in women clearing cervical HPV infection. Regarding this clone: The read terminates 3 residues ahead of where the CDR3 ends, so the germline J gene completes it.

Only in-frame clones appear in the TCRdb table, and some are missing; sequencing was by immunoSEQ multiplex PCR. Its listing shows about 36,000 clones. V lost 2 bases to trimming and J lost 7 bases; unmatched junction nucleotides: 6. The CDR3 consists of 15 residues. The germline V gene has CDR1 MNHNS and CDR2 SASEGT. The V and J genes are TRBV6-1 and TRBJ1-4; 8 bases are a match to TRBD1. Sequencing used blood buffy coat. This receptor was taken from a woman between 18 and 70 years old with a cervical HPV16 infection that either progressed to CIN3+ or cleared (not recorded which). The CDR3 loop reads CASSERTGRAEKLFF. The part of the CDR3 DNA that was read is TGTGCCAGCAGTGAAAGGACAGGGAGGGCTGAAAAA.